This T cell receptor (beta chain) comes out of a study of cytomegalovirus exposure and HLA in healthy donors. This cohort consisted of healthy bone marrow donors. The PCR was carried out with 60 Vbeta primers and 13 Jbeta primers. Sequenced by immunoSEQ multiplex PCR; TCRdb stores in-frame clones only, minus some. The data hold 150,000 to 200,000 clones, with around 82% observed a single time. Looked up from germline, CDR1 is KGHSH and CDR2 is LQKENI. Deletions cut 1 base from V and 5 bases from J, with 9 bases between. This CDR3 contains 14 residues. The sample consisted of PBMCs. The receptor comes from a man aged 60-69 years in good health and CMV-seronegative. The gene calls are TRBV18 and TRBJ2-1; D is perhaps TRBD2 (6 bases). The CDR3: CASSPLGGNNEQFF. DNA for the CDR3: TGTGCCAGCTCACCACTGGGAGGCAACAATGAGCAGTTCTTC.